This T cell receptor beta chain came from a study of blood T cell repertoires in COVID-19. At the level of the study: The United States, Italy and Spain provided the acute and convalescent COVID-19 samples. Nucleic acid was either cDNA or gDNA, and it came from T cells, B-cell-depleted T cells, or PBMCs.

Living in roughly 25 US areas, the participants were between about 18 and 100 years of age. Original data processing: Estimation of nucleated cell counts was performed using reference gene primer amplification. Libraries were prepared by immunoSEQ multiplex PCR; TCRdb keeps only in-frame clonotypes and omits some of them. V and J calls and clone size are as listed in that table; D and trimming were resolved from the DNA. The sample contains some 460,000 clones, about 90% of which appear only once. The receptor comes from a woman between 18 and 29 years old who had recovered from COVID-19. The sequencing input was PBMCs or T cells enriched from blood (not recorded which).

CDR3 amino acids: CASSETSASSYEQYF. CDR3 bases: TGTGCCAGTAGTGAAACGAGCGCATCTTCCTACGAGCAGTACTTC. The chain couples TRBV19 to TRBJ2-7; D is uncertain. Germline CDR1 is LNHDA and CDR2 is SQIVND (reference sequence). Between the trimmed V and J ends, which lost 5 bases and 1 base, there was a span of 15 bases. CDR3 length: 15 amino acids.